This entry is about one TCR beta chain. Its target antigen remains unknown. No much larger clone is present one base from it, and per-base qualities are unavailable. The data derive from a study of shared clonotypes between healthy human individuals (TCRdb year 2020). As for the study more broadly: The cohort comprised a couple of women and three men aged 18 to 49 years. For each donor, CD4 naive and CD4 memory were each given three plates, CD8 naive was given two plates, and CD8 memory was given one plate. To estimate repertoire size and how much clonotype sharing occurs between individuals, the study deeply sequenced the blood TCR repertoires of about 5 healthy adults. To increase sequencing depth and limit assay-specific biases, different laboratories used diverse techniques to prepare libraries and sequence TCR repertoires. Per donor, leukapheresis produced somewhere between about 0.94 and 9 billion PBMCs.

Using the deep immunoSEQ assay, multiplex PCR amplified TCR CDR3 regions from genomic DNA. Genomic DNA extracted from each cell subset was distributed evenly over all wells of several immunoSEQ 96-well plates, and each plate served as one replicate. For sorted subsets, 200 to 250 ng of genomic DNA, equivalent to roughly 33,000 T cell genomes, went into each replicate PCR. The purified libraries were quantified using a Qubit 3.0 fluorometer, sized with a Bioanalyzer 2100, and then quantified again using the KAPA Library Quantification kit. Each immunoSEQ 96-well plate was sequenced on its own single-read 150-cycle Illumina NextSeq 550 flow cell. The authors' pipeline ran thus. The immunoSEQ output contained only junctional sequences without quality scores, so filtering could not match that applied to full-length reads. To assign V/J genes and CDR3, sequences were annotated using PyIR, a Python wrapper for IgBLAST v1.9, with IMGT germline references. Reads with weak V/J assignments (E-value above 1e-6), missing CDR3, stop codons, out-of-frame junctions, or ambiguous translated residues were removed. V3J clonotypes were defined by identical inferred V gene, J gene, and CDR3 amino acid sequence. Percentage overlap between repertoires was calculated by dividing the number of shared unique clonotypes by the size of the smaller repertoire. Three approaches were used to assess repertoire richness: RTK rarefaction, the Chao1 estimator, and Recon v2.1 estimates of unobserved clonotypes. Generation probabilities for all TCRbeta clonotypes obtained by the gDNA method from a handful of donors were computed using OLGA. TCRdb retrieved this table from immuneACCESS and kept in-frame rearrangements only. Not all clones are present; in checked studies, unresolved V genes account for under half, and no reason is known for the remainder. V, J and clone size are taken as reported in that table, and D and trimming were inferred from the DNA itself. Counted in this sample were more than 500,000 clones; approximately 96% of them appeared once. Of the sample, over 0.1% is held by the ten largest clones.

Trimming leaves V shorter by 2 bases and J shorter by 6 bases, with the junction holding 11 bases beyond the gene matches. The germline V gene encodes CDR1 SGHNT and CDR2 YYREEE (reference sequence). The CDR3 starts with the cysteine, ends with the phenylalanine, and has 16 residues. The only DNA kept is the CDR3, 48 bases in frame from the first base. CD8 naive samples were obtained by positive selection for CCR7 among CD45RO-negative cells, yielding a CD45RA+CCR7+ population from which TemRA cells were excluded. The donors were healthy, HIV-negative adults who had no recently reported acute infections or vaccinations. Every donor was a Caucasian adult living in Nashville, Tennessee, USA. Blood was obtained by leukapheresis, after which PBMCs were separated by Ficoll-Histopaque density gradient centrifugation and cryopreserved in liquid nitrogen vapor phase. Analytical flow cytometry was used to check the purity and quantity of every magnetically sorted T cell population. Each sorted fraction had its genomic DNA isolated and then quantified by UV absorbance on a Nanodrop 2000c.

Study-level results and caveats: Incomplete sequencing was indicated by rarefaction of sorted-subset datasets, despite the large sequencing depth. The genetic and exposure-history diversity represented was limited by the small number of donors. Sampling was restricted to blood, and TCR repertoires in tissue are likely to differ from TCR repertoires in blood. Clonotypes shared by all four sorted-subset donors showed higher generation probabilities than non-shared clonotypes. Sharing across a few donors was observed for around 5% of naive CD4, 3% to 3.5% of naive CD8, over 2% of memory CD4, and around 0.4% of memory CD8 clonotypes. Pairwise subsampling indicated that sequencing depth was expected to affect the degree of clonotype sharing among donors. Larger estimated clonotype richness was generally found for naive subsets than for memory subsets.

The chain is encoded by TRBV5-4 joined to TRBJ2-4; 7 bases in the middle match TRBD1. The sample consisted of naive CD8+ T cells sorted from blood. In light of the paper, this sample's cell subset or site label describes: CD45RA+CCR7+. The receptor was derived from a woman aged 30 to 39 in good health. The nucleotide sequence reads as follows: TGTGCCAGCAGCTTTAAAGAGGGGGCCCTCGGAAACATTCAGTACTTC. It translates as CASSFKEGALGNIQYF.